This T cell receptor beta chain was recorded in a study of shared clonotypes between healthy human individuals. A single count supports this clone. Germline lookup yields CDR1 SGHRS and CDR2 YFSETQ. Unmatched junction bases numbered 5, after V lost 4 bases and J lost 2 bases. The CDR3 totals 16 residues. Sequenced by immunoSEQ multiplex PCR; TCRdb stores in-frame clones only, minus some. The sample records about 680,000 clones, 92% being singletons. The naive CD8 population came from CD45RO-negative cells selected for CCR7, without terminally differentiated effector memory CD45RA+ cells. This receptor was obtained from a man aged 30-40 years in good health. The chain joins TRBV5-1 to TRBJ2-1; 11 positions agree with TRBD1. The sample taken for sequencing was naive CD8+ T cells sorted from blood. The CDR3 bases are TGCGCCAGCAGCAGCCGGGGACAGGGGGCCTACAATGAGCAGTTCTTC. It specifies CASSSRGQGAYNEQFF.